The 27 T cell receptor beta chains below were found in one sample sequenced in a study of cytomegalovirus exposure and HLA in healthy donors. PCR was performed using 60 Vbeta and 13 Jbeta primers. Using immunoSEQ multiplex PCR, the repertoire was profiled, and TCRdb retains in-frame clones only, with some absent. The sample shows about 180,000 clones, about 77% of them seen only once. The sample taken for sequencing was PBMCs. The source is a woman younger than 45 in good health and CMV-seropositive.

CDR3 in amino acids: CASSISRQTLFF. The DNA of the CDR3 is TGTGCCAGCAGTATAAGTCGACAGACCCTGTTTTTT. V usage is TRBV28 and J usage is TRBJ1-4; D may be TRBD1 (5 bases). V lost 5 bases, J lost 14 bases, and 15 bases lay in between. CDR1 is MDHEN and CDR2 is SYDVKM in the germline V gene. The CDR3 runs to 12 residues.

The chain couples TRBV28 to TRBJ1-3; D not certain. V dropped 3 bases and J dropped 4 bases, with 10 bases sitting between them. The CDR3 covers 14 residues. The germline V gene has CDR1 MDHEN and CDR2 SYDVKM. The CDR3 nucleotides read TGTGCCAGCAGTTTGAGGAGAGGGGGAAACACCATATATTTT. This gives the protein CASSLRRGGNTIYF. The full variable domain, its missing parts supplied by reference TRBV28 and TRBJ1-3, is DVKVTQSSRYLVKRTGEKVFLECVQDMDHENMFWYRQDPGLGLRLIYFSYDVKMKEKGDIPEGYSVSREKKERFSLILESASTNQTSMYLCASSLRRGGNTIYFGEGSWLTVV.

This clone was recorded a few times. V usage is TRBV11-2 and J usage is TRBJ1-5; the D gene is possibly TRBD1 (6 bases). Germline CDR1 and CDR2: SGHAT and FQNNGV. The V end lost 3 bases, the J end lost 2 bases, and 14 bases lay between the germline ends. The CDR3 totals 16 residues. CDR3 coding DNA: TGTGCCAGCAGCTTGGGTGCAGGGGTCGGCAATCAGCCCCAGCATTTT. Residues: CASSLGAGVGNQPQHF.

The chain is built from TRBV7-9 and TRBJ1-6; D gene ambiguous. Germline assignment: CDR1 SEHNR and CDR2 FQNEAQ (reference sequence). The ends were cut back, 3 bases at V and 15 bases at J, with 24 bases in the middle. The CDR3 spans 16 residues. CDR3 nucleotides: TGTGCCAGCAGCTTTCCCCATGAGTCATCCGCCTATGGCCTCCACTTT. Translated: CASSFPHESSAYGLHF. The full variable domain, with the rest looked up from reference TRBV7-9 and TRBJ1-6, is DTGVSQNPRHKITKRGQNVTFRCDPISEHNRLYWYRQTLGQGPEFLTYFQNEAQLEKSRLLSDRFSAERPKGSFSTLEIQRTEQGDSAMYLCASSFPHESSAYGLHFGNGTRLTVT.

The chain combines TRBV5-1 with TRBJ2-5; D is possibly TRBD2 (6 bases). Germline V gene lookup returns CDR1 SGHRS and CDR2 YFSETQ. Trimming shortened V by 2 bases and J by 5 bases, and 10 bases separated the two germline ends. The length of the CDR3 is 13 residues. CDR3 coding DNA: TGCGCCAGCAGCTTCAGAGGAGGGGAGACCCAGTACTTC. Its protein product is CASSFRGGETQYF.

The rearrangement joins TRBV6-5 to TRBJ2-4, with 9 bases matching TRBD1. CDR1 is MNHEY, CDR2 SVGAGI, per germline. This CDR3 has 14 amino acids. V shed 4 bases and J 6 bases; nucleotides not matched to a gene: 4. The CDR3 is CASSSGTGPNIQYF. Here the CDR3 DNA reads TGTGCCAGCAGTTCCGGGACAGGGCCAAACATTCAGTACTTC.

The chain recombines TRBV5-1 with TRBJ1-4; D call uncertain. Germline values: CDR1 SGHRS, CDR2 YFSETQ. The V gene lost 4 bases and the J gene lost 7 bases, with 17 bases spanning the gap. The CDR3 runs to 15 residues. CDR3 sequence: CASSQNSKSAEKLFF. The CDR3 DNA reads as TGCGCCAGCAGCCAGAACTCAAAGAGCGCTGAAAAACTGTTTTTT.

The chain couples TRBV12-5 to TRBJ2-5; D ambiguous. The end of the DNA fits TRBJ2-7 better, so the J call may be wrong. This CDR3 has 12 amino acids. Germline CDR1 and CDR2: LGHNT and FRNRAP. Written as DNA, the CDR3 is TGTGCTAGTGGTTTTTTCGTCTACGAGCAGTACTTC. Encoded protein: CASGFFVYEQYF.

CDR3 residues: CSAEGEAKNIQYF. CDR3 in DNA: TGCAGCGCCGAGGGAGAAGCCAAAAACATTCAGTACTTC. The chain has TRBV29-1 and TRBJ2-4, with a tentative D call TRBD2 (5 bases). The CDR3 totals 13 residues. Germline V gene sequence: CDR1 SQVTM, CDR2 ANQGSEA. V lost 7 bases and J 0 bases, leaving 10 bases between the germline ends.

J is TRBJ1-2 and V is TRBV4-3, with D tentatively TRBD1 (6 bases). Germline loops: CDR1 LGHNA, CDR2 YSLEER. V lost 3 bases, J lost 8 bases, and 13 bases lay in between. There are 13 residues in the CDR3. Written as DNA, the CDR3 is TGCGCCAGCAGCCACACAGGGTCGGACGGCTACACCTTC. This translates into CASSHTGSDGYTF.

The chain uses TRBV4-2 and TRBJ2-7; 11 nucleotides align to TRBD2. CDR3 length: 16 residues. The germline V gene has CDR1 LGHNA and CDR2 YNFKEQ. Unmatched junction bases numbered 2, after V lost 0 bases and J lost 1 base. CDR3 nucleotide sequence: TGTGCCAGCAGCCAAGAGACTAGCGGGGAATCCTACGAGCAGTACTTC. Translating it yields CASSQETSGESYEQYF.

CDR3 coding DNA: TGTGCCAGCAGGGGCAGGCCCTCCGATGAAAAACTGTTTTTT. Translating gives CASRGRPSDEKLFF. The V and J genes are TRBV6-1 and TRBJ1-4, with D uncertain. V was shortened by 6 bases and J by 6 bases, with 14 bases between the two germline ends. The CDR3 length is 14 residues. Germline-derived CDR1 and CDR2 are MNHNS and SASEGT.

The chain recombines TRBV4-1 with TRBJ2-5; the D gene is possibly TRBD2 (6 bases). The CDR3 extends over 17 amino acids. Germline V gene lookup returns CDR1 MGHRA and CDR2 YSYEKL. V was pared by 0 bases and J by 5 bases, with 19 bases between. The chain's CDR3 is CASSQERGGVIGETQYF. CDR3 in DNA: TGCGCCAGCAGCCAAGAAAGGGGCGGGGTGATAGGTGAGACCCAGTACTTC.

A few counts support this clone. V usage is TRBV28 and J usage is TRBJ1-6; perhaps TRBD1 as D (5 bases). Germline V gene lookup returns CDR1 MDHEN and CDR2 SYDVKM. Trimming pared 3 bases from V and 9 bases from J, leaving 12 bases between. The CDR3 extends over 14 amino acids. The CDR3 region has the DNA TGTGCCAGCAGTTTCGAGGAAGGGGCTTCACCCCTCCACTTT. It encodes CASSFEEGASPLHF.

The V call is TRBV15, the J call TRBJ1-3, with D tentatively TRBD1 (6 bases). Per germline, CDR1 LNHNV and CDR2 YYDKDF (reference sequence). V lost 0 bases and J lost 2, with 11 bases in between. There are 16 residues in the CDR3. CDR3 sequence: CATSRERQAPGNTIYF. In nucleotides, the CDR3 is TGTGCCACCAGCAGAGAGCGACAGGCCCCTGGAAACACCATATATTTT.

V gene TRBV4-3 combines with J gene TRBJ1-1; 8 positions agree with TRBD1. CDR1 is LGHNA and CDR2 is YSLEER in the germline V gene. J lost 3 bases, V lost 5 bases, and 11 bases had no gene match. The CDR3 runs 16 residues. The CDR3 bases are TGCGCCAGCAGCTACCAAACAGGGGGGGGGTACACTGAAGCTTTCTTT. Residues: CASSYQTGGGYTEAFF.

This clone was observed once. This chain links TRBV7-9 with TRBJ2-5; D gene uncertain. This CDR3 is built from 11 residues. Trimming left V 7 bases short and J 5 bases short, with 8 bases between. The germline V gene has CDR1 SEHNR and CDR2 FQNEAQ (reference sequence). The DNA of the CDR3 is TGTGCCAGCACCGACGGGGAGACCCAGTACTTC. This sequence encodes CASTDGETQYF.

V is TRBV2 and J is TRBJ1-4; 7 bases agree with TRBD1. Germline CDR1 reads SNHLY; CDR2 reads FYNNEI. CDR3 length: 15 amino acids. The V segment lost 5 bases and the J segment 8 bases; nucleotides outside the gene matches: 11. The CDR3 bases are TGTGCCAGCAGTCCCTTGACAGGGAGAGGAGAAAAACTGTTTTTT. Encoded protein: CASSPLTGRGEKLFF.

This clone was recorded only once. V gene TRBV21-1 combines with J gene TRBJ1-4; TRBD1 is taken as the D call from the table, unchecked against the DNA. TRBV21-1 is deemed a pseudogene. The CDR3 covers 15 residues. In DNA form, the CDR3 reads TGTGCCAGCAGCAAAGATGCAGGGGAGAATGAAAAACTGTTTTTT. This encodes CASSKDAGENEKLFF.

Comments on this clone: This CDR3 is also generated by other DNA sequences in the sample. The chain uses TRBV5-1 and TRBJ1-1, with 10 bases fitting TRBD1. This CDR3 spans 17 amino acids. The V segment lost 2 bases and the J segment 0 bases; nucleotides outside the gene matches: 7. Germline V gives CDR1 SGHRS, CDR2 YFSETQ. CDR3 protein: CASSLGGQGILNTEAFF. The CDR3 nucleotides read TGCGCCAGCAGCTTAGGGGGACAGGGGATTTTGAACACTGAAGCTTTCTTT.

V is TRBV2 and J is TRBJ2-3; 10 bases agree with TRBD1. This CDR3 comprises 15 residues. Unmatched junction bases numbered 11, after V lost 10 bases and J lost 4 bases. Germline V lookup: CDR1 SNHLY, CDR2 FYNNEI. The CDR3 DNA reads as TGTGCCACTCCCGGGGGGACAGGGGCGGCAGATACGCAGTATTTT. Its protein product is CATPGGTGAADTQYF. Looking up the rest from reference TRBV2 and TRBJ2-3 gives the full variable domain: EPEVTQTPSHQVTQMGQEVILRCVPISNHLYFYWYRQILGQKVEFLVSFYNNEISEKSEIFDDQFSVERPDGSNFTLKIRSTKLEDSAMYFCATPGGTGAADTQYFGPGTRLTVL.

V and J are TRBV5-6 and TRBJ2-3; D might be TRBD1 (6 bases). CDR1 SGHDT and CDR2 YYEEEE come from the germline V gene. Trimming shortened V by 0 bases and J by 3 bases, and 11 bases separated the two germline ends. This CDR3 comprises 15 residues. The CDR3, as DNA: TGTGCCAGCAGCTTGGGGGCCAGGGGAACAGATACGCAGTATTTT. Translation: CASSLGARGTDTQYF.

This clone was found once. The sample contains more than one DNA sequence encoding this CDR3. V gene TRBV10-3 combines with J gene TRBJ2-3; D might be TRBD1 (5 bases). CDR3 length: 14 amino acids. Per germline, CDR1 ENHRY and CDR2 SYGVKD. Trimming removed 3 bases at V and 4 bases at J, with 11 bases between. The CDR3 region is CAISEAQGADTQYF. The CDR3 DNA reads TGTGCCATCAGTGAAGCTCAGGGCGCAGATACGCAGTATTTT.

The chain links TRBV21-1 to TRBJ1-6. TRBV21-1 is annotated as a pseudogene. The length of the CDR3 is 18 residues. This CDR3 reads CASKGRRGGRSYNSPLHF. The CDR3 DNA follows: TGTGCCAGCAAGGGACGTCGGGGGGGCCGCTCCTATAATTCACCCCTCCACTTT.

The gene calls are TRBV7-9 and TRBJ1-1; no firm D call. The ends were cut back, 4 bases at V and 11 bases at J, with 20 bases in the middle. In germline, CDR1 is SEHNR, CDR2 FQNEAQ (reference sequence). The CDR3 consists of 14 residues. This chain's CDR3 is CASSWGAAMMKAFF. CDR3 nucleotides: TGTGCCAGCAGCTGGGGAGCGGCCATGATGAAGGCTTTCTTT.

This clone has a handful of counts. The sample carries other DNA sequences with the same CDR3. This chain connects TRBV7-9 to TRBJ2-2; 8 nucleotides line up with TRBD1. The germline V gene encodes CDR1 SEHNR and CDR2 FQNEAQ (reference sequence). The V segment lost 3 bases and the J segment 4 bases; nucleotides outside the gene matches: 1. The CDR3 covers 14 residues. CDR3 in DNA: TGTGCCAGCAGCTTCGGACAGGGCACCGGGGAGCTGTTTTTT. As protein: CASSFGQGTGELFF.

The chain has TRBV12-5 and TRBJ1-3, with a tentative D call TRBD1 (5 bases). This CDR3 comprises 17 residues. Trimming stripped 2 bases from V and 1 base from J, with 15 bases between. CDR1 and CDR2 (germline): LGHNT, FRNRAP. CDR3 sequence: CASGLPDRRPSGNTIYF. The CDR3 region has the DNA TGTGCTAGTGGTTTGCCAGACAGACGCCCGTCTGGAAACACCATATATTTT.